This is a list of T cell receptor beta chains from one sample in a study of multiple sclerosis patients with progressive multifocal leukoencephalopathy. Sequenced by immunoSEQ multiplex PCR; TCRdb stores in-frame clones only, minus some. The sample contains 25,000 to 35,000 clones, around 93% of which appear only once. The source material was PBMCs. The source of these receptors is a man younger than 45 with multiple sclerosis. CDR3s include the opening cysteine and the closing phenylalanine or tryptophan. A D gene is named only where the DNA matches it firmly. Clone size is not always given. Where it is, it says once, few, many or a class for expanded clones.

TRBV6-4	.	TRBJ1-1	.	TGTGCCAGCAGTGCACAGCTGAACACTGAAGCTTTCTTT	CASSAQLNTEAFF
TRBV29-1	.	TRBJ2-1	TRBD2	TGCAGCGTACCCAAGCGGGAGTACAACAATGAGCAGTTCTTC	CSVPKREYNNEQFF
TRBV27	.	TRBJ1-5	.	TGTGCCAGCAGTTTAAGAGGTCCCGTATCTAGCAATCAGCCCCAGCATTTT	CASSLRGPVSSNQPQHF
TRBV2	.	TRBJ1-1	.	TGTGCCAGCAGTGAAGCGCTCCGGAGGGTGAACACTGAAGCTTTCTTT	CASSEALRRVNTEAFF
TRBV5-4	.	TRBJ1-2	.	TGTGCCAGCAGCTCGGAGACAGGTCAGGGCTACACCTTC	CASSSETGQGYTF
TRBV5-5	.	TRBJ2-7	TRBD2	TGTGCCAGCAGCTTACTTCCACTAGCGGGGTACGAGCAGTACTTC	CASSLLPLAGYEQYF
TRBV7-9	.	TRBJ1-5	.	TGTGCCAGCAGCCTGGACGGATTCAATCAGCCCCAGCATTTT	CASSLDGFNQPQHF
TRBV15	.	TRBJ2-7	TRBD2	TGTGCCACCAGCAGGGAAAAGACTAGCCCGGGCTTCTACGAGCAGTACTTC	CATSREKTSPGFYEQYF
TRBV27	.	TRBJ1-3	.	TGTGCCAGCAGGTCCCCGGGGAGGTGGCGCGGAAACACCATATATTTT	CASRSPGRWRGNTIYF
TRBV4-3	once	TRBJ2-2	.	TGCGCCAGCAGCCAAGGTCTTGGGGTGATCGGGGAGCTGTTTTTT	CASSQGLGVIGELFF
TRBV9	.	TRBJ1-2	.	TGTGCCAGCAGCGCAGGAGCGCTTAACTATGGCTACACCTTC	CASSAGALNYGYTF
TRBV5-1	.	TRBJ2-5	.	TGCGCCAGCGGGAGGACGGAGACCCAGTACTTC	CASGRTETQYF
TRBV5-1	.	TRBJ1-5	.	TGCGCCAGCCGACACGACGATAGCAATCAGCCCCAGCATTTT	CASRHDDSNQPQHF
TRBV4-2	once	TRBJ1-1	.	TGTGCCAGCAGCCAACTACAGGGATTGAACACTGAAGCTTTCTTT	CASSQLQGLNTEAFF
TRBV11-3	.	TRBJ1-2	.	TGTGCCAGCAGCTCACCCGGGACCCAGAATGGCTACACCTTC	CASSSPGTQNGYTF
TRBV19	.	TRBJ1-5	.	TGTGCCAGTAGGAGGGGGACGGAACAGCGGCAGGGTAGTAGCAATCAGCCCCAGCATTTT	CASRRGTEQRQGSSNQPQHF
TRBV19	.	TRBJ1-2	.	TGTGCCAGTAGTATTCCGGGGGCTCGAAGAGGCTACACCTTC	CASSIPGARRGYTF
TRBV2	.	TRBJ2-1	TRBD1	TGTGCCAGCAGGAGGGGCAGGGGGCGGTCTAATGAGCAGTTCTTC	CASRRGRGRSNEQFF
TRBV6-1	.	TRBJ1-2	.	TGTGCCAGCAGTGAAGACCCGGGGGTGAGGGGCTACACCTTC	CASSEDPGVRGYTF